This entry lists 14 T cell receptor beta chains sequenced from one sample in a study of cytomegalovirus exposure and HLA in healthy donors. Use of 60 Vbeta and 13 Jbeta primers characterized the PCR. Repertoires were generated with immunoSEQ multiplex PCR, while TCRdb's copy carries only in-frame clones and drops some. The sample carries approximately 110,000 clones, more than 75% recorded once. The sequenced sample consisted of PBMCs. All receptors derive from an older woman in good health and CMV-seropositive.

V and J are TRBV7-2 and TRBJ2-1, with a possible D match to TRBD1 (5 bases). V lost 4 bases and J lost 7, with 14 bases in between. Per germline, CDR1 SGHTA and CDR2 FQGNSA. The CDR3 covers 14 residues. The CDR3 protein is CASSSLLRGNEQFF. CDR3 coding DNA: TGTGCCAGCAGCTCACTTCTAAGGGGAAATGAGCAGTTCTTC.

This clone was observed a handful of times. V and J are TRBV6-5 and TRBJ1-1; TRBD1 aligns across 10 bases. The CDR3 length is 15 residues. Germline V lookup: CDR1 MNHEY, CDR2 SVGAGI. With 6 bases clipped from V and 10 bases from J, the junction kept 14 bases outside the gene matches. For the CDR3, the DNA is TGTGCCAGCAGCTCCTCCGGGACAGGGGATAACAGAGCTTTCTTT. Its protein is CASSSSGTGDNRAFF.

CDR3 protein: CASSRFGGDSGNTIYF. CDR3 sequence (DNA): TGTGCCAGTAGCCGTTTCGGGGGGGACTCTGGAAACACCATATATTTT. This sequence joins TRBV19 and TRBJ1-3, with D perhaps matching TRBD1 (5 bases). The V gene's germline CDR1 is LNHDA and CDR2 SQIVND (reference sequence). CDR3 length equals 16 residues. With 6 bases removed from V and 0 bases from J, the gap between germline ends came to 15 bases. The whole variable domain, remainder taken from reference TRBV19 and TRBJ1-3, is DGGITQSPKYLFRKEGQNVTLSCEQNLNHDAMYWYRQDPGQGLRLIYYSQIVNDFQKGDIAEGYSVSREKKESFPLTVTSAQKNPTAFYLCASSRFGGDSGNTIYFGEGSWLTVV.

Only one count was recorded for this clone. V and J are TRBV6-1 and TRBJ2-7; TRBD1 matches 9 bases. The CDR3 totals 14 residues. The trim removed 6 bases at V and 6 bases at J, leaving 9 bases unmatched. From germline, CDR1 is MNHNS and CDR2 SASEGT. The CDR3 here is CASSPGQGRGEQYF. The CDR3 DNA sequence: TGTGCCAGCAGCCCGGGACAGGGAAGGGGCGAGCAGTACTTC.

J is TRBJ2-1 and V is TRBV11-3; 11 bases fit TRBD2. V shed 1 base, J shed 4 bases, and the junction held 6 bases outside the gene matches. The CDR3 consists of 17 residues. CDR1 is SGHNT, CDR2 YENEEA, per germline. As DNA, the CDR3 is TGTGCCAGCAGCTTAGGCACTAGCGGGGGATCATACAATGAGCAGTTCTTC. Translation: CASSLGTSGGSYNEQFF.

This chain joins TRBV5-1 and TRBJ2-3; no firm D call. The CDR3 consists of 15 residues. V lost 1 base to trimming and J lost 4 bases, with 13 bases between them. Germline loops: CDR1 SGHRS, CDR2 YFSETQ. The CDR3 nucleotides read TGCGCCAGCAGCTTGTCGGTTAGCATGGCAGATACGCAGTATTTT. Protein product: CASSLSVSMADTQYF.

The chain joins TRBV7-6 to TRBJ2-3; 8 bases align to TRBD2. V trimming: 4 bases; J trimming: 5 bases; junction bases outside the gene matches: 8. This CDR3 spans 15 amino acids. Germline V lookup: CDR1 SGHVS, CDR2 FNYEAQ. In DNA form, the CDR3 reads TGTGCCAGCAGCTCGGGCGGGGGGTTCGTAGATACGCAGTATTTT. Protein product: CASSSGGGFVDTQYF.

This chain joins TRBV7-2 and TRBJ2-1; 8 bases align to TRBD2. This CDR3 contains 12 residues. V gave up 7 bases and J gave up 9 bases; unmatched junction bases: 5. Germline V gives CDR1 SGHTA, CDR2 FQGNSA. CDR3 sequence reads: CASTLSGSEQFF. For the CDR3, the DNA is TGTGCCAGCACCCTCAGCGGGAGTGAGCAGTTCTTC.

In its sample, this clone was seen a few times. V gene TRBV19 combines with J gene TRBJ2-3; a possible D gene is TRBD1 (7 bases). In germline, CDR1 is LNHDA, CDR2 SQIVND (reference sequence). The germline V and J ends were trimmed by 7 bases and 3 bases, with 17 bases remaining between them. This CDR3 is 15 amino acids long. DNA for the CDR3: TGTGCCAGTAACAGCAGGGGGGCTTGGACAGATACGCAGTATTTT. This gives the protein CASNSRGAWTDTQYF.

The chain is built from TRBV15 and TRBJ2-4, with 12 nucleotides matching TRBD2. Germline V lookup: CDR1 LNHNV, CDR2 YYDKDF (reference sequence). The CDR3 totals 18 residues. Germline trimming cut 0 bases from V and 1 base from J; bases unmatched to any gene: 4. The CDR3 DNA sequence: TGTGCCACCAGCAGAGATCTAGCGGGGGGGCTCGCCAAAAACATTCAGTACTTC. It is translated as CATSRDLAGGLAKNIQYF. Supplemented by reference TRBV15 and TRBJ2-4, the full variable domain reads DAMVIQNPRYQVTQFGKPVTLSCSQTLNHNVMYWYQQKSSQAPKLLFHYYDKDFNNEADTPDNFQSRRPNTSFCFLDIRSPGLGDTAMYLCATSRDLAGGLAKNIQYFGAGTRLSVL.

The chain recombines TRBV5-1 with TRBJ1-5; perhaps TRBD1 as D (5 bases). Per the germline V gene, CDR1 is SGHRS and CDR2 is YFSETQ. V was trimmed by 0 bases and J by 0 bases, leaving 10 bases between them. The CDR3 is 16 amino acids. CDR3 region: CASSLGGADSNQPQHF. As DNA, the CDR3 is TGCGCCAGCAGCTTGGGTGGGGCGGATAGCAATCAGCCCCAGCATTTT.

The chain couples TRBV7-3 to TRBJ2-3, with 8 bases lining up with TRBD1. The CDR3 is 16 amino acids. Germline-derived CDR1 and CDR2 are SGHTA and FQGTGA. V shed 4 bases, J shed 4 bases, and the junction held 10 bases outside the gene matches. CDR3 loop: CASSSTDNRGADTQYF. The CDR3 coding sequence is TGTGCCAGCAGCTCCACAGACAACAGGGGGGCAGATACGCAGTATTTT.

Comments on this clone: The conserved closing phenylalanine or tryptophan is absent in this CDR3, likely reflecting a read error. The rearrangement uses TRBV5-8 and TRBJ1-1, with D possibly matching TRBD1 (6 bases). The CDR3 is 13 amino acids. V lost 4 bases, J lost 5 bases, and 12 bases lay in between. Germline assignment: CDR1 SGHTS and CDR2 YDEGEE. CDR3 coding DNA: TGTGCCAGCAGCAGGACAGTTCGGACTGAAGCTTTCCTT. Translated: CASSRTVRTEAFL.

The chain carries TRBV18 and TRBJ1-2; 8 bases fit TRBD1. There are 13 residues in the CDR3. The V and J ends lost 6 bases and 7 bases, in that order; junction bases with no gene match: 7. In germline, CDR1 is KGHSH, CDR2 LQKENI. The CDR3, as DNA: TGTGCCAGCTCCGGACAGGGAATAGTTGGCTACACCTTC. As protein: CASSGQGIVGYTF.